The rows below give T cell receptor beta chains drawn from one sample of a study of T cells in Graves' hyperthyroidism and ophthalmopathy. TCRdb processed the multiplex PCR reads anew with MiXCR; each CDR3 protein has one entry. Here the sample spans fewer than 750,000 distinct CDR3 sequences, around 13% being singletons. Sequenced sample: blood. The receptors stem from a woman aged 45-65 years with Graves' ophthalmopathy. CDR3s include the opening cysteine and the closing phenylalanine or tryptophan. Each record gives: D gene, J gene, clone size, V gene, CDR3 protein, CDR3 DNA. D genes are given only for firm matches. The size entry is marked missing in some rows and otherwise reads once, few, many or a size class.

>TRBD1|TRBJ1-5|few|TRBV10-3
CAISGPGGQPQHF
TGTGCCATCAGTGGCCCAGGGGGACAGCCCCAGCATTTT
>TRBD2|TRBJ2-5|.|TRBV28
CASSSRRWSGRGGETQYF
TGTGCCAGCAGTTCGAGAAGATGGAGCGGGAGAGGAGGTGAGACCCAGTACTTC
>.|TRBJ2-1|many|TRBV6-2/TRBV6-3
CASSYSSYEQFF
TGTGCCAGCAGTTACTCGAGCTATGAGCAGTTCTTC
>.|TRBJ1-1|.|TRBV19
CASSIGGNEAFF
TGTGCCAGTAGTATAGGCGGGAATGAAGCTTTCTTT
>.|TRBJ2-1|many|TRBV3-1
CASSQGRDYNEQFF
TGTGCCAGCAGCCAAGGGAGGGATTACAATGAGCAGTTCTTC
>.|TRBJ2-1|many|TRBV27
CASSLGSPRTYEQFF
TGTGCCAGCAGTTTAGGCTCACCCCGGACGTATGAGCAGTTCTTC
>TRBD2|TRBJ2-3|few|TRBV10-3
CAISRGADTQYF
TGTGCCATCAGCCGGGGGGCAGATACGCAGTATTTT
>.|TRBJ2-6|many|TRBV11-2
CASSPEQVFLTF
TGTGCCAGCAGCCCGGAACAGGTATTCCTGACTTTC
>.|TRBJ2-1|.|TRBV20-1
CSASDWGYEQFF
TGCAGTGCTTCCGACTGGGGCTATGAGCAGTTCTTC
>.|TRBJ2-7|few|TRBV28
CASSFIGSGSYEQYF
TGTGCCAGCAGTTTCATTGGTAGCGGCTCCTACGAGCAGTACTTC
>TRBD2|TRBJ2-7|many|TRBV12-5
CASGLLAGGGEQYF
TGTGCTAGTGGTCTTTTAGCGGGAGGTGGCGAGCAGTACTTC
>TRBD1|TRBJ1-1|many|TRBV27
CASTLGAGGQAFF
TGTGCCAGCACGCTGGGGGCAGGGGGCCAAGCTTTCTTT
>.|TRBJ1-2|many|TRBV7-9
CASSTVSGNFGYTF
TGTGCCAGCAGCACCGTCTCGGGAAATTTCGGCTACACCTTC
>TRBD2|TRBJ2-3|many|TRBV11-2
CASSFGTSGNPLLIDTQYF
TGTGCCAGCAGCTTCGGGACTAGCGGGAACCCGCTTTTGATAGATACGCAGTATTTT
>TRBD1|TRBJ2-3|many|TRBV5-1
CASSDRTGFPDTQYF
TGCGCCAGCAGCGATCGGACAGGATTCCCAGATACGCAGTATTTT
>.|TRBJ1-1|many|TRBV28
CASRPGTANTEAFF
TGTGCCAGCAGACCAGGGACGGCGAACACTGAAGCTTTCTTT
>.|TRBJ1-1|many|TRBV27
CASRPGPMRSAFEAFF
TGTGCCAGCAGGCCGGGACCGATGCGCTCGGCATTTGAAGCTTTCTTT
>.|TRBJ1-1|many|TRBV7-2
CASSFKGGTEAFF
TGTGCCAGCAGCTTTAAGGGAGGGACTGAAGCTTTCTTT
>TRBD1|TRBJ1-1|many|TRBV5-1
CASSLDRGRGTEAFF
TGCGCCAGCAGCTTGGACAGGGGGCGAGGGACTGAAGCTTTCTTT
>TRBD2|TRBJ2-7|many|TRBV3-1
CASSELAGSYEQYF
TGTGCCAGCAGCGAATTAGCGGGTAGTTACGAGCAGTACTTC
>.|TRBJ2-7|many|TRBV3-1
CASSQGPLSSYEQYF
TGTGCCAGCAGCCAAGGCCCGCTTAGCTCCTACGAGCAGTACTTC
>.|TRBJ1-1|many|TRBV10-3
CAISESGGQRTAFF
TGTGCCATCAGTGAGTCGGGGGGGCAACGAACGGCTTTCTTT
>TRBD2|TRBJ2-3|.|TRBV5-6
CASNPTSGSTDTQYF
TGTGCCAGCAACCCAACTAGCGGGAGCACAGATACGCAGTATTTT
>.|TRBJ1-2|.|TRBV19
CASSIEGQGLGYTF
TGTGCCAGTAGTATAGAGGGCCAGGGCCTCGGCTACACCTTC
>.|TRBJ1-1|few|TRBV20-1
CSARVLGQNTEAFF
TGCAGTGCTAGAGTATTGGGCCAAAACACTGAAGCTTTCTTT
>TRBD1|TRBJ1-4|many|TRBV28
CASSSPRAGGGEKLFF
TGTGCCAGCAGTTCGCCTAGGGCAGGGGGCGGGGAAAAACTGTTTTTT
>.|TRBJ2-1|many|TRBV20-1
CSTERQSSYNEQFF
TGCAGTACGGAGCGCCAAAGCTCCTACAATGAGCAGTTCTTC